The 18 T cell receptor beta chains listed next were all sequenced from one sample in a study of control samples from healthy donors and cancer patients. The repertoire was sequenced with immunoSEQ multiplex PCR; TCRdb's copy has only in-frame clones and lacks some. The table includes 50,000 or so clones, about 80% detected once. Sequenced input: blood. These receptors all come from a man aged 70 or older in good health.

There are a few counts of this clone. This chain links TRBV3-1 (or the pseudogene TRBV3-2) with TRBJ1-6; D possibly corresponds to TRBD1 (6 bases). V shed 4 bases and J shed 10 bases, with 14 bases lying between them. The germline gives CDR1 LGHDT, CDR2 YNNKEL (reference sequence). This CDR3 has 14 residues. CDR3 coding DNA: TGTGCCAGCAGCCTCACTAGGGGGGGATCACCCCTCCACTTT. Translation: CASSLTRGGSPLHF.

The rearrangement joins TRBV4-2 to TRBJ2-5; tentative D call: TRBD2 (5 bases). Germline V gene data show CDR1 as LGHNA and CDR2 as YNFKEQ. V was pared by 3 bases and J by 2 bases, with 10 bases between. This CDR3 is 14 amino acids long. As DNA, the CDR3 is TGTGCCAGCAGCCAGGGAGACTCACAAGAGACCCAGTACTTC. It encodes CASSQGDSQETQYF.

The chain recombines TRBV2 with TRBJ1-5, with D possibly TRBD1 on 5 matching bases. Germline assignment: CDR1 SNHLY and CDR2 FYNNEI. Trimming left V 4 bases short and J 9 bases short, with 16 bases between. This CDR3 spans 14 amino acids. Here the CDR3 reads CASSGFDRRGPQHF. CDR3 nucleotide sequence: TGTGCCAGCAGTGGATTCGACCGGAGGGGGCCCCAGCATTTT.

The V gene is TRBV10-2, the J gene TRBJ2-2; 13 positions match TRBD2. Germline CDR1 reads WSHSY; CDR2 reads SAAADI. CDR3 size: 15 residues. After removal of 9 bases from V and 6 bases from J, the junction contained 7 bases not matched to a gene. Here the CDR3 reads CASSSGLAGAGELFF. CDR3 coding DNA: TGCGCCAGTTCCTCAGGACTAGCGGGAGCCGGGGAGCTGTTTTTT.

The chain joins TRBV24-1 to TRBJ1-2, with D perhaps matching TRBD1 (5 bases). The CDR3 extends over 15 amino acids. Germline CDR1 and CDR2: KGHDR and SFDVKD. Trimming stripped 4 bases from V and 1 base from J, with 12 bases between. This CDR3 reads CATSEGGAYNYGYTF. The CDR3 DNA reads TGTGCCACCAGTGAGGGAGGGGCGTATAACTATGGCTACACCTTC.

The chain joins TRBV7-9 to TRBJ2-3; maybe TRBD1 (5 bases). The CDR3 totals 15 residues. Germline CDR1 is SEHNR and CDR2 is FQNEAQ (reference sequence). Trimming removed 2 bases at V and 8 bases at J, with 17 bases between. The CDR3, as DNA: TGTGCCAGCAGCTTATTGCGGACACCCGGCCGTACGCAGTATTTT. Protein product: CASSLLRTPGRTQYF.

The table lists this clone with a few counts. CDR3 amino acids: CASSFYGASEAFF. CDR3 coding DNA: TGTGCCAGCAGCTTTTATGGGGCCTCTGAAGCTTTCTTT. This chain uses TRBV7-9 with TRBJ1-1; D perhaps matches TRBD1 (5 bases). The CDR3 length is 13 residues. Germline V CDR1 and CDR2: SEHNR, FQNEAQ (reference sequence). V shed 3 bases and J shed 6 bases, with 11 bases lying between them.

The rearrangement joins TRBV24-1 to TRBJ2-3; maybe TRBD2 (6 bases). The CDR3 is made up of 13 amino acids. The V gene lost 4 bases and the J gene lost 6 bases, with 10 bases spanning the gap. CDR1 is KGHDR and CDR2 is SFDVKD in the germline V gene. This CDR3 is CATSDRLGDTQYF. Written as DNA, the CDR3 is TGTGCCACCAGTGACCGACTAGGGGATACGCAGTATTTT.

This clone has just a few counts. V and J are TRBV30 and TRBJ2-5; 8 bases align to TRBD2. The CDR3 contains 14 residues. Germline lookup yields CDR1 GTSNPN and CDR2 SVGIG (reference sequence). V trimming: 3 bases; J trimming: 5 bases; junction bases outside the gene matches: 8. The CDR3, as DNA: TGTGCCTGGAGCAGGGGACTAGGAGAGGAGACCCAGTACTTC. This gives the protein CAWSRGLGEETQYF.

This chain connects TRBV5-4 to TRBJ1-1; TRBD1 might be the D (5 bases). The V and J ends lost 3 bases and 1 base respectively, with 16 bases between them. Germline V gives CDR1 SGHNT, CDR2 YYREEE (reference sequence). The CDR3 is 16 residues long. The CDR3 is CASSSGGASSNTEAFF. Here the CDR3 DNA reads TGTGCCAGCAGCTCAGGTGGGGCCTCTTCGAACACTGAAGCTTTCTTT.

V and J are TRBV3-1 (or the pseudogene TRBV3-2) and TRBJ1-3; no clear D gene. CDR1 LGHDT and CDR2 YNNKEL come from the germline V gene (reference sequence). The CDR3 spans 14 residues. V was clipped by 3 bases and J by 1 base, with 7 bases between them. The CDR3 coding sequence is TGTGCCAGCAGCCACGTGGAATCTGGAAACACCATATATTTT. Translation gives CASSHVESGNTIYF.

The rearrangement uses TRBV6-4 and TRBJ2-3, with 8 positions matching TRBD2. V was clipped by 2 bases and J by 3 bases; unmatched bases: 7. CDR3 length: 16 amino acids. Germline V gene data show CDR1 as MRHNA and CDR2 as SNTAGT. For the CDR3, the DNA is TGTGCCAGCAGTGACAGGGCGGGGGGTGCGACAGATACGCAGTATTTT. It translates to CASSDRAGGATDTQYF.

This chain joins TRBV5-4 and TRBJ2-5; possibly TRBD1 for D (5 bases). Trimming removed 4 bases from V and 5 bases from J, with 15 bases in between. CDR1 and CDR2 from the germline V gene are SGHNT and YYREEE (reference sequence). CDR3 size: 14 residues. The CDR3 protein is CASSLSGARETQYF. CDR3 DNA sequence: TGTGCCAGCAGCCTGAGTGGGGCGCGGGAGACCCAGTACTTC.

The rearrangement uses TRBV5-1 and TRBJ2-3; TRBD1 agrees at 10 bases. The CDR3 covers 14 residues. The germline V gene has CDR1 SGHRS and CDR2 YFSETQ. V lost 3 bases and J lost 9; bases outside the gene matches: 7. The CDR3 protein is CASSSGQGVGTQYF. CDR3 coding DNA: TGCGCCAGCAGCTCAGGACAGGGGGTAGGGACGCAGTATTTT.

This rearrangement joins TRBV5-4 to TRBJ2-1; possible D gene TRBD1, 6 bases. The CDR3 totals 12 residues. CDR1 and CDR2 from the germline V gene are SGHNT and YYREEE (reference sequence). V was shortened by 3 bases and J by 5 bases, with 6 bases between the two germline ends. CDR3 loop: CASSYRDNEQFF. The DNA for the CDR3 is TGTGCCAGCAGCTACAGGGACAATGAGCAGTTCTTC.

In this sample, this clone turned up once. The rearrangement uses TRBV5-4 and TRBJ1-1; 10 positions match TRBD1. The CDR3 loop spans 14 amino acids. Trimming at V came to 4 bases and at J to 6 bases, leaving 6 bases not matched to a gene. The germline gives CDR1 SGHNT, CDR2 YYREEE (reference sequence). The CDR3 region is CASSPTGGFSEAFF. CDR3 DNA: TGTGCCAGCAGCCCGACAGGGGGCTTTTCTGAAGCTTTCTTT.

The CDR3 sequence: CASSEGGGLGYTF. The CDR3 nucleotides read TGTGCCAGCAGTGAAGGGGGGGGGCTTGGCTACACCTTC. The chain carries TRBV6-1 and TRBJ1-2, with D perhaps matching TRBD1 (6 bases). With 1 base removed from V and 7 bases from J, the gap between germline ends came to 10 bases. Germline values: CDR1 MNHNS, CDR2 SASEGT. The CDR3 is 13 residues long.

The rearrangement uses TRBV15 and TRBJ1-1; D may be TRBD1 (5 bases). V lost 9 bases to trimming and J lost 5 bases, with 13 bases between them. The CDR3 length is 12 residues. Germline V CDR1 and CDR2: LNHNV, YYDKDF (reference sequence). Written as DNA, the CDR3 is TGTGCCACAGGGGCCATAGGGACTGAAGCTTTCTTT. Protein sequence: CATGAIGTEAFF. Using reference TRBV15 and TRBJ1-1 for the parts outside the CDR3, the full variable domain is DAMVIQNPRYQVTQFGKPVTLSCSQTLNHNVMYWYQQKSSQAPKLLFHYYDKDFNNEADTPDNFQSRRPNTSFCFLDIRSPGLGDTAMYLCATGAIGTEAFFGQGTRLTVV.